One and the same sample provided the 25 T cell receptor beta chains below, sequenced in a study of cytomegalovirus exposure and HLA in healthy donors. The primer mix had 60 Vbeta and 13 Jbeta primers. Sequencing was performed with immunoSEQ multiplex PCR; in TCRdb, only in-frame clones are kept and a portion is missing. The sample holds roughly 200,000 clones; less than 80% are singletons and the top ten take approximately 0.7%. The specimen was PBMCs. The origin of the receptors is a woman aged 40 to 50 in good health and CMV-seronegative.

To note about this clone: Compared with germline, one end of the junction differs, possibly owing to a read error. The chain recombines TRBV10-3 with TRBJ1-1; 11 nucleotides match TRBD1. The CDR3 is 15 amino acids. Germline V lookup: CDR1 ENHRY, CDR2 SYGVKD. The CDR3 coding sequence is TGTACCATCAGCCGGGACAGGGGGATGAACACTGAAGCTTTCTTT. It is translated as CTISRDRGMNTEAFF.

The chain employs TRBV19 and TRBJ2-2, with 11 bases matching TRBD2. CDR1 is LNHDA, CDR2 SQIVND, per germline (reference sequence). The CDR3 covers 16 residues. Trimming at V came to 7 bases and at J to 8 bases, leaving 12 bases not matched to a gene. CDR3 sequence: CASTIFLAGGPGELFF. CDR3 in DNA: TGTGCCAGTACAATCTTTCTAGCGGGAGGTCCAGGGGAGCTGTTTTTT.

The V call is TRBV5-1, the J call TRBJ1-6; 10 bases map to TRBD1. V shed 4 bases, J shed 7 bases, and the junction held 8 bases outside the gene matches. This CDR3 contains 16 residues. Germline lookup yields CDR1 SGHRS and CDR2 YFSETQ. The CDR3 loop reads CASSTTMTGGNSPLHF. For the CDR3, the DNA is TGCGCCAGCAGCACTACGATGACAGGGGGCAATTCACCCCTCCACTTT.

The chain recombines TRBV28 with TRBJ2-1, with 7 bases identical to TRBD2. Germline CDR1 reads MDHEN; CDR2 reads SYDVKM. The CDR3 sequence is 12 residues long. V lost 8 bases and J lost 8; bases outside the gene matches: 6. For the CDR3, the DNA is TGTGCCAGCGGGGCGGGAGTCGATGAGCAGTTCTTC. As protein: CASGAGVDEQFF.

This clone appeared once. Here the CDR3 reads CAREWRAYEQYF. DNA of the CDR3: TGTGCCAGGGAGTGGCGGGCCTACGAGCAGTACTTC. This rearrangement joins TRBV6-5 to TRBJ2-5, with TRBD2 as a possible D gene (5 bases). Near its end, the DNA agrees better with TRBJ2-7, so the J call may be wrong. Germline CDR1 is MNHEY and CDR2 is SVGAGI. The CDR3 contains 12 residues.

The chain has TRBV12-5 and TRBJ1-5; 10 bases are a match to TRBD1. CDR1 and CDR2 (germline): LGHNT, FRNRAP. This CDR3 is built from 15 residues. V lost 8 bases to trimming and J lost 4 bases; unmatched junction nucleotides: 8. The CDR3 region has the DNA TGTGCTAGTCACCTAGGGGGACAGGGGAATCAGCCCCAGCATTTT. Protein product: CASHLGGQGNQPQHF. The whole variable domain, filled in from reference TRBV12-5 and TRBJ1-5, reads DARVTQTPRHKVTEMGQEVTMRCQPILGHNTVFWYRQTMMQGLELLAYFRNRAPLDDSGMPKDRFSAEMPDATLATLKIQPSEPRDSAVYFCASHLGGQGNQPQHFGDGTRLSIL.

This rearrangement joins TRBV13 to TRBJ1-1; 7 bases fit TRBD1. This CDR3 comprises 13 residues. V lost 0 bases to trimming and J lost 7 bases; unmatched junction nucleotides: 2. CDR1 is PRHDT, CDR2 FYEKMQ, per germline (reference sequence). Written as DNA, the CDR3 is TGTGCCAGCAGCTTAGGCAGGGGGGATGAAGCTTTCTTT. It is translated as CASSLGRGDEAFF.

This clone is a singleton in its sample. The rearrangement links TRBV9 to TRBJ2-5; D remains unclear. TRBJ2-7 matches the DNA end more closely, so the J call is doubtful. The germline V gene encodes CDR1 SGDLS and CDR2 YYNGEE. The CDR3 is made up of 15 amino acids. DNA for the CDR3: TGTGCCAGCAGCGTAGCTACAGTCTCAGTATTCGAGCAGTACTTC. It encodes CASSVATVSVFEQYF.

The V gene is TRBV7-8, the J gene TRBJ1-1; maybe TRBD1 (6 bases). The CDR3 totals 13 residues. CDR1 and CDR2 from the germline V gene are SGHVS and FQNEAQ. V lost 4 bases, J lost 2 bases, and 8 bases lay in between. CDR3 protein: CASSSDRNTEAFF. The CDR3 DNA follows: TGTGCCAGCAGCTCGGACAGAAACACTGAAGCTTTCTTT.

The chain is built from TRBV7-6 and TRBJ1-1, with unresolved D. The CDR3 totals 13 residues. The V and J ends lost 7 bases and 1 base respectively, with 10 bases between them. Germline CDR1 is SGHVS and CDR2 is FNYEAQ. CDR3 bases: TGTGCCAGCACCCTTGGCCCGAACACTGAAGCTTTCTTT. Translated, it gives CASTLGPNTEAFF.

This chain uses TRBV19 with TRBJ2-1; 7 nucleotides agree with TRBD1. The CDR3 has 17 residues. The trim removed 7 bases at V and 6 bases at J, leaving 18 bases unmatched. From germline, CDR1 is LNHDA and CDR2 SQIVND (reference sequence). The CDR3 DNA follows: TGTGCCAGTATGACCTACAGGGGTACGGAGAAAGGCAATGAGCAGTTCTTC. As protein: CASMTYRGTEKGNEQFF.

This clone was detected only once. The chain carries TRBV2 and TRBJ1-6; D is unclear. V lost 5 bases and J lost 3, with 8 bases in between. Germline-derived CDR1 and CDR2 are SNHLY and FYNNEI. The CDR3 has 14 residues. The CDR3 loop reads CASSPVSYNSPLHF. CDR3 DNA: TGTGCCAGCAGTCCCGTTAGCTATAATTCACCCCTCCACTTT.

This clone came up a few times. The chain employs TRBV6-5 and TRBJ2-4; TRBD1 agrees at 8 bases. The V gene's germline CDR1 is MNHEY and CDR2 SVGAGI. CDR3 length equals 12 residues. Trimming removed 6 bases from V and 8 bases from J; junction bases left unmatched: 3. The chain's CDR3 is CASRTGADIQYF. DNA of the CDR3: TGTGCCAGCAGGACAGGGGCTGACATTCAGTACTTC.

This clone appeared once. V and J are TRBV5-1 and TRBJ2-3; 8 positions match TRBD2. This CDR3 spans 15 amino acids. V lost 4 bases, J lost 4 bases, and 8 bases stayed unmatched. CDR1 and CDR2 from the germline V gene are SGHRS and YFSETQ. CDR3 DNA sequence: TGCGCCAGCAGCCCTCGGGGGGGTCACCCAGATACGCAGTATTTT. Translating gives CASSPRGGHPDTQYF.

This clone was detected a few times. The chain couples TRBV4-2 to TRBJ1-4; 8 nucleotides line up with TRBD1. This CDR3 comprises 18 residues. After removal of 2 bases from V and 0 bases from J, the junction contained 8 bases not matched to a gene. Germline V gene sequence: CDR1 LGHNA, CDR2 YNFKEQ. The CDR3 sequence is CASSQSPQGGTTNEKLFF. DNA of the CDR3: TGTGCCAGCAGCCAATCCCCACAGGGGGGAACAACTAATGAAAAACTGTTTTTT.

The chain has TRBV7-9 and TRBJ2-1; D is perhaps TRBD2 (5 bases). There are 16 residues in the CDR3. CDR1 SEHNR and CDR2 FQNEAQ come from the germline V gene (reference sequence). V lost 5 bases to trimming and J lost 6 bases, with 20 bases between them. The CDR3 nucleotides read TGTGCCAGCAGCCCCTCTAGCTCCCTGGGGATCAATGAGCAGTTCTTC. It encodes CASSPSSSLGINEQFF.

V gene TRBV14 combines with J gene TRBJ1-1; a possible D gene is TRBD1 (5 bases). V lost 4 bases and J lost 5, with 11 bases in between. This CDR3 is built from 13 residues. Germline CDR1 SGHDN, CDR2 FVKESK. CDR3 DNA sequence: TGTGCCAGCAGCCTGGGAGGGGAAACTGAAGCTTTCTTT. This sequence encodes CASSLGGETEAFF.

The chain joins TRBV5-8 to TRBJ2-5, with D possibly TRBD1 on 6 matching bases. The V and J ends lost 4 bases and 7 bases respectively, with 17 bases between them. The CDR3 runs to 14 residues. Germline values: CDR1 SGHTS, CDR2 YDEGEE. CDR3 bases: TGTGCCAGCAGCCTAGAAGGACAGTACGGGACCCAGTACTTC. This translates into CASSLEGQYGTQYF.

The chain recombines TRBV2 with TRBJ2-5, with a tentative D call TRBD1 (6 bases). The end of the DNA aligns better with TRBJ2-7, so the J call may be wrong. The CDR3 runs 15 residues. The germline CDR1 and CDR2 sequences are SNHLY and FYNNEI. CDR3 sequence: CASKGDGALNYEQYF. In nucleotides, the CDR3 is TGTGCCAGCAAGGGGGACGGGGCCTTAAACTACGAGCAGTACTTC.

The V gene is TRBV6-6, the J gene TRBJ2-7, with a possible D match to TRBD1 (6 bases). Germline lookup yields CDR1 MNHNY and CDR2 SVGAGI (reference sequence). This CDR3 is 14 amino acids long. V lost 6 bases to trimming and J lost 5 bases, with 17 bases between them. The CDR3 loop reads CASRTRGKIDEQYF. CDR3 nucleotides: TGTGCCAGCAGGACAAGGGGGAAAATCGACGAGCAGTACTTC.

There are a few counts of this clone. The chain employs TRBV9 and TRBJ1-3, with a weak D call TRBD1 (5 bases). CDR3 length: 15 amino acids. Germline CDR1 and CDR2: SGDLS and YYNGEE. V was cut by 3 bases and J by 0 bases, with 10 bases left in between. The CDR3 DNA reads as TGTGCCAGCAGCGGACTCCAGGGCTCTGGAAACACCATATATTTT. It yields the protein CASSGLQGSGNTIYF. Complete variable domain (other parts from reference TRBV9 and TRBJ1-3): DSGVTQTPKHLITATGQRVTLRCSPRSGDLSVYWYQQSLDQGLQFLIQYYNGEERAKGNILERFSAQQFPDLHSELNLSSLELGDSALYFCASSGLQGSGNTIYFGEGSWLTVV.

The chain uses TRBV30 and TRBJ2-1; 7 bases line up with TRBD1. CDR1 GTSNPN and CDR2 SVGIG come from the germline V gene (reference sequence). V lost 1 base, J lost 8 bases, and 2 bases stayed unmatched. The CDR3 sequence is 12 residues long. The CDR3 nucleotides are TGTGCCTGGAGTGAGAGGGGGCATGAGCAGTTCTTC. It translates to CAWSERGHEQFF.

The chain employs TRBV5-1 and TRBJ2-5, with no clear D. Trimming shortened V by 3 bases and J by 2 bases, and 11 bases separated the two germline ends. CDR3 length equals 14 residues. Germline CDR1 SGHRS, CDR2 YFSETQ. CDR3 DNA: TGCGCCAGCAGCTCCACGGAGAGACAAGAGACCCAGTACTTC. It yields the protein CASSSTERQETQYF.

V gene TRBV6-6 combines with J gene TRBJ1-3; the D gene is possibly TRBD1 (6 bases). There are 14 residues in the CDR3. V gave up 5 bases and J gave up 1 base, with 9 bases separating them. The germline CDR1 and CDR2 sequences are MNHNY and SVGAGI (reference sequence). Here the CDR3 reads CASSVTGSGNTIYF. In nucleotides, the CDR3 is TGTGCCAGCAGTGTTACAGGGTCTGGAAACACCATATATTTT.

This clone was observed a handful of times. CDR3 DNA: TGCGCCAGCAGCTTGGAACAGTTGAACGAGCAGTACTTC. Translation: CASSLEQLNEQYF. V is TRBV5-1 and J is TRBJ2-7; D is unclear. V gave up 0 bases and J gave up 5 bases, with 9 bases separating them. Germline lookup yields CDR1 SGHRS and CDR2 YFSETQ. This CDR3 contains 13 residues. The whole variable domain, remainder taken from reference TRBV5-1 and TRBJ2-7, is KAGVTQTPRYLIKTRGQQVTLSCSPISGHRSVSWYQQTPGQGLQFLFEYFSETQRNKGNFPGRFSGRQFSNSRSEMNVSTLELGDSALYLCASSLEQLNEQYFGPGTRLTVT.